The 22 T cell receptor beta chains reported below all come from one sample, sequenced in a study of early T cells in non-severe SARS-CoV-2 infection. TCRdb re-called the 5' RACE reads with MiXCR, one entry per CDR3 protein. This table has 26,000 or so distinct CDR3 sequences, 4.5% to 5.5% appearing once. The source material was whole blood. The receptors shown here come from an adult who was a healthcare worker with PCR-confirmed SARS-CoV-2 infection or an uninfected control (not recorded which).

The chain combines TRBV5-4 with TRBJ1-2, with D perhaps TRBD1 (5 bases). CDR3 length: 13 amino acids. CDR1 and CDR2 (germline): SGHNT, YYREEE (reference sequence). Trimming took off 5 bases at V and 4 bases at J, with 12 bases between the two ends. The CDR3 loop reads CASSSGTLYGYTF. CDR3 DNA: TGTGCCAGCAGTTCCGGGACCCTCTATGGCTACACCTTC.

This clonotype was observed at least ten times. The J gene is TRBJ1-2, the V gene TRBV5-1, with 9 bases identical to TRBD1. V was clipped by 3 bases and J by 13 bases; unmatched bases: 10. Germline CDR1 SGHRS, CDR2 YFSETQ. The CDR3 sequence is 13 residues long. CDR3 nucleotides: TGCGCCAGCAGCTCCACCCGGACAGGGGTGGCCACCTTC. As protein: CASSSTRTGVATF.

This clonotype was seen a handful of times. This sequence joins TRBV4-2 and TRBJ1-2; D gene unclear. V shed 4 bases and J shed 2 bases, with 14 bases lying between them. Germline CDR1 and CDR2: LGHNA and YNFKEQ. The CDR3 totals 15 residues. The CDR3: CASSPQRIFNYGYTF. In nucleotides, the CDR3 is TGTGCCAGCAGCCCTCAACGGATTTTCAACTATGGCTACACCTTC.

This clonotype appeared many times. The chain combines TRBV18 with TRBJ2-1; TRBD2 matches at 10 bases. CDR1 is KGHSH and CDR2 is LQKENI in the germline V gene. The CDR3 spans 15 residues. J gave up 7 bases and V 3 bases, and 6 bases lay outside the gene matches. As DNA, the CDR3 is TGTGCCAGCTCACCGGTAGCGGGGGGACTTAATGAGCAGTTCTTC. It is translated as CASSPVAGGLNEQFF.

This rearrangement joins TRBV6-2 or TRBV6-3 to TRBJ1-3; a possible D gene is TRBD1 (5 bases). CDR3 size: 14 residues. The V gene lost 11 bases and the J gene lost 1 base, with 15 bases spanning the gap. CDR1 and CDR2 (germline): MNHEY, SVGEGT. The CDR3 sequence: CAGKGAISGNTIYF. CDR3 DNA: TGTGCCGGAAAAGGGGCGATTTCTGGAAACACCATATATTTT.

This clonotype was detected ten times or more. This chain links TRBV20-1 with TRBJ2-3; D gene uncertain. V was trimmed by 5 bases and J by 0 bases, leaving 12 bases between them. The germline V gene has CDR1 DFQATT and CDR2 SNEGSKA (reference sequence). The CDR3 is 14 residues long. The CDR3 bases are TGCAGTGCTCCCACAGTCACTAGCACAGATACGCAGTATTTT. This gives the protein CSAPTVTSTDTQYF.

By share of the sample, this clonotype is medium-sized. The V and J genes are TRBV5-5 and TRBJ2-1, with 7 positions matching TRBD2. Germline V CDR1 and CDR2: SGHKS, YYEKEE (reference sequence). The V gene end was trimmed by 1 base and the J gene end by 5 bases; junction bases not matched to a gene: 6. The CDR3 totals 15 residues. The CDR3 here is CASSLWGTTNNEQFF. Here the CDR3 DNA reads TGTGCCAGCAGCTTGTGGGGGACTACTAACAATGAGCAGTTCTTC.

This chain joins TRBV7-3 and TRBJ2-3; weak D call: TRBD2 (6 bases). This CDR3 contains 15 residues. Per the germline V gene, CDR1 is SGHTA and CDR2 is FQGTGA. The ends were cut back, 1 base at V and 5 bases at J, with 13 bases in the middle. CDR3 residues: CASSLRGGVRDTQYF. As DNA, the CDR3 is TGTGCCAGCAGCTTAAGGGGCGGGGTCCGAGATACGCAGTATTTT.

This clonotype was detected only a few times. V and J are TRBV4-3 and TRBJ2-1; 9 bases match TRBD2. V trimming: 0 bases; J trimming: 8 bases; junction bases outside the gene matches: 8. Germline V gene sequence: CDR1 LGHNA, CDR2 YSLEER. The CDR3 loop spans 16 amino acids. The CDR3, as DNA: TGCGCCAGCAGCCAAGATGGCCCTAGCGGGGCACATGAGCAGTTCTTC. It is translated as CASSQDGPSGAHEQFF.

At least ten counts were recorded for this clonotype. This rearrangement joins TRBV4-3 to TRBJ2-3; 9 bases fit TRBD2. The CDR3 spans 17 residues. V was clipped by 0 bases and J by 5 bases; unmatched bases: 9. The germline V gene has CDR1 LGHNA and CDR2 YSLEER. CDR3 amino acids: CASSQDVAAGGLDTQYF. CDR3 nucleotide sequence: TGCGCCAGCAGCCAAGACGTAGCGGCGGGGGGGCTAGATACGCAGTATTTT.

This clonotype is deemed medium-sized (0.01 to 0.1%). The chain links TRBV20-1 to TRBJ2-3; possibly TRBD2 for D (6 bases). The V gene's germline CDR1 is DFQATT and CDR2 SNEGSKA (reference sequence). Trimming shortened V by 6 bases and J by 0 bases, and 22 bases separated the two germline ends. The length of the CDR3 is 17 residues. As DNA, the CDR3 is TGCAGTGCCCAGCTAGCGCCAGGCCAGGCAAGCACAGATACGCAGTATTTT. This codes for CSAQLAPGQASTDTQYF.

This clonotype came up many times. The V gene is TRBV7-3, the J gene TRBJ1-1, with no clear D. The CDR3 spans 14 residues. Germline lookup yields CDR1 SGHTA and CDR2 FQGTGA. V lost 8 bases and J lost 1, with 14 bases in between. For the CDR3, the DNA is TGTGCCAGCTCTCCCGGCCACTCGAACACTGAAGCTTTCTTT. Translation: CASSPGHSNTEAFF. The variable domain in full, completed from reference TRBV7-3 and TRBJ1-1, reads GAGVSQTPSNKVTEKGKYVELRCDPISGHTALYWYRQSLGQGPEFLIYFQGTGAADDSGLPNDRFFAVRPEGSVSTLKIQRTERGDSAVYLCASSPGHSNTEAFFGQGTRLTVV.

This clonotype was detected ten times or more. The gene calls are TRBV19 and TRBJ1-1; D remains ambiguous. Trimming removed 4 bases from V and 5 bases from J, with 14 bases in between. CDR3 length equals 14 residues. Germline lookup yields CDR1 LNHDA and CDR2 SQIVND (reference sequence). CDR3 amino acids: CASSTHTGGTEAFF. The CDR3 region has the DNA TGTGCCAGTAGTACACACACGGGAGGGACTGAAGCTTTCTTT.

This clonotype has at least ten counts. J is TRBJ1-5 and V is TRBV7-2; 9 bases fit TRBD1. In germline, CDR1 is SGHTA, CDR2 FQGNSA. CDR3 size: 15 residues. J lost 1 base, V lost 6 bases, and 4 bases had no gene match. CDR3 nucleotide sequence: TGTGCCAGCAGGCCCGGGACAGGGAGCAATCAGCCCCAGCATTTT. As protein: CASRPGTGSNQPQHF.

In this sample, this clonotype turned up many times. The V call is TRBV6-1, the J call TRBJ2-7, with TRBD1 identical over 7 bases. CDR1 and CDR2 (germline): MNHNS, SASEGT. After removal of 3 bases from V and 6 bases from J, the junction contained 5 bases not matched to a gene. This CDR3 is 13 amino acids long. In DNA, the CDR3 is TGTGCCAGCAGTGATCGGACAGGCGGCGAGCAGTACTTC. This codes for CASSDRTGGEQYF.

V is TRBV6-4 and J is TRBJ2-3, with TRBD2 matching 11 bases. Germline values: CDR1 MRHNA, CDR2 SNTAGT. CDR3 size: 15 residues. V lost 4 bases, J lost 2 bases, and 2 bases stayed unmatched. The CDR3 reads CASSGSGGATDTQYF. In DNA form, the CDR3 reads TGTGCCAGCAGTGGTAGCGGGGGGGCCACAGATACGCAGTATTTT.

The chain joins TRBV18 to TRBJ1-5; D unclear. Germline-derived CDR1 and CDR2 are KGHSH and LQKENI. The CDR3 extends over 16 amino acids. V lost 3 bases and J lost 2, with 14 bases in between. The CDR3 bases are TGTGCCAGCTCACCCCTGGCAGGTGGTCGCAATCAGCCCCAGCATTTT. Translated, it gives CASSPLAGGRNQPQHF.

This clonotype showed up just a few times. At one end the junction does not follow the germline gene, possibly because of a read error. The CDR3 DNA reads as TGTGCCAGCAGCGTGCAGACAGGGATCAACACGGAAGCTTTCTTT. Amino acids: CASSVQTGINTEAFF. The genes are TRBV9 and TRBJ1-1; 7 nucleotides line up with TRBD1. CDR1 and CDR2 from the germline V gene are SGDLS and YYNGEE. The CDR3 sequence is 15 residues long.

The table lists this clonotype with many counts. One junction end does not reproduce the germline sequence, and a read error may be involved. The chain combines TRBV12-5 with TRBJ2-7; D unresolved. Germline V gene lookup returns CDR1 LGHNT and CDR2 FRNRAP. There are 14 residues in the CDR3. The CDR3 bases are TGTGCTAGTGTTTTGGAACGAGGAACCTACGAGCAGTACTTC. It is translated as CASVLERGTYEQYF.

There are many counts of this clonotype. This chain links TRBV20-1 with TRBJ2-3, with TRBD2 matching 13 bases. Germline V lookup: CDR1 DFQATT, CDR2 SNEGSKA (reference sequence). With V trimmed by 6 bases and J by 6 bases, 6 bases remained unmatched. The CDR3 covers 14 residues. The CDR3 spells CSATTSGGFDTQYF. The CDR3 DNA reads as TGCAGTGCGACGACTAGCGGGGGGTTTGATACGCAGTATTTT.

V gene TRBV6-2 or TRBV6-3 combines with J gene TRBJ2-3; possible D gene TRBD1, 6 bases. The CDR3 extends over 17 amino acids. The V and J ends lost 6 bases and 1 base respectively, with 20 bases between them. In germline, CDR1 is MNHEY, CDR2 SVGEGT. The CDR3 DNA is TGTGCCAGCAGCTCCTCCCCCACAGGGATCCGCACAGATACGCAGTATTTT. Translated: CASSSSPTGIRTDTQYF.

The V call is TRBV5-4, the J call TRBJ2-7; 8 bases line up with TRBD2. CDR1 and CDR2 (germline): SGHNT, YYREEE (reference sequence). There are 13 residues in the CDR3. V was pared by 4 bases and J by 3 bases, with 3 bases of the junction left unmatched. The CDR3 is CASSGTSIYEQYF. For the CDR3, the DNA is TGTGCCAGCAGCGGGACTAGTATCTACGAGCAGTACTTC.